Listed below are T cell receptor beta chains from one sample, sequenced in a study of regulatory T cells in long-lasting Graves disease. TCRdb re-analysed the multiplex PCR reads in MiXCR, keeping a single row per CDR3 protein. The sample has about 560,000 distinct CDR3 sequences; 16% are singletons. The same specimen was also included in a second study, on T cells in Graves' hyperthyroidism and ophthalmopathy.

The sequencing used peripheral blood mononuclear cells (PBMCs), collected at new diagnosis, from a patient treated with antithyroid drugs. The source is a man younger than 30 with Graves disease. Each CDR3 is given with its conserved first and last residue. A D gene is named only where the DNA matches it firmly. Clone sizes are given selectively: once, few, many, or a class where the clone is expanded.

J gene | D gene | V gene | clone size | CDR3 DNA | CDR3 protein
TRBJ2-7 | . | TRBV12-3/TRBV12-4 | few | TGTGCCAGCAGTTTAGGTCCCGGCACGGCCGAGCAGTACTTC | CASSLGPGTAEQYF
TRBJ2-1 | TRBD2 | TRBV19 | . | TGTGCCAGTAGTATGCGCGGACTAGCGGGAGGGACTGAGCAGTTCTTC | CASSMRGLAGGTEQFF
TRBJ2-3 | TRBD2 | TRBV9 | few | TGTGCCAGCAGTGATGCGGGAGGGCCAAATACGCAGTATTTT | CASSDAGGPNTQYF
TRBJ1-2 | . | TRBV7-2 | few | TGTGCCAGCAGTCCAGCCCGGGGAGCCTATGGCTACACCTTC | CASSPARGAYGYTF
TRBJ2-2 | TRBD1 | TRBV7-9 | few | TGTGCCAGCAGCCGGGACAGGACGAACACCGGGGAGCTGTTTTTT | CASSRDRTNTGELFF
TRBJ2-3 | TRBD2 | TRBV15 | many | TGTGCCACCAGCAGTCTCGGGCCTAGCGGGAGTACGGATACGCAGTATTTT | CATSSLGPSGSTDTQYF
TRBJ2-2 | . | TRBV6-1 | few | TGTGCCAGCCGGTCGAGTGAAGCGCGGAACACCGGGGAGCTGTTTTTT | CASRSSEARNTGELFF
TRBJ2-7 | TRBD2 | TRBV2 | . | TGTGCCAGCTTTACAACACTAGCGGGAGTAGGAGGCGAGCAGTACTTC | CASFTTLAGVGGEQYF
TRBJ2-7 | TRBD2 | TRBV28 | few | TGTGCCAGCAGACTAGCGGCCTACGAGCAGTACTTC | CASRLAAYEQYF
TRBJ2-5 | . | TRBV5-1 | . | TGCGCCAGCAGCTTGCGGCAGGTCCCACAAGAGACCCAGTACTTC | CASSLRQVPQETQYF
TRBJ2-7 | TRBD1 | TRBV29-1 | . | TGCAGCGTTGAGCCCCTGACAGGGGAATCCTACGAGCAGTACTTC | CSVEPLTGESYEQYF
TRBJ1-5 | . | TRBV15 | few | TGTGCCACCAGCAGAGATCCACTGAGCAATCAGCCCCAGCATTTT | CATSRDPLSNQPQHF
TRBJ2-1 | TRBD1 | TRBV29-1 | many | TGCAGCGTCGTTAGGGGGCCGAGTGAGCAGTTCTTC | CSVVRGPSEQFF
TRBJ1-4 | . | TRBV20-1 | . | TGCAGTGCTAGGGCAGGCGGGAATGAAAAACTGTTTTTT | CSARAGGNEKLFF
TRBJ2-5 | . | TRBV6-1 | . | TGTGCCAGCAGCCCCGGGGTTATAATTGAGACCCAGTACTTC | CASSPGVIIETQYF
TRBJ2-1 | . | TRBV2 | few | TGTGCCAGCACGTCTGTCCGGACCTACAATGAGCAGTTCTTC | CASTSVRTYNEQFF
TRBJ1-1 | . | TRBV4-2 | . | TGTGCCAGCAGCCAAGAGAACGCGGTGATGAACACTGAAGCTTTCTTT | CASSQENAVMNTEAFF
TRBJ2-1 | TRBD2 | TRBV6-2/TRBV6-3 | . | TGTGCCAGCAGTGTGTATTCCAGGACTAGCGCCTATGAGCAGTTCTTC | CASSVYSRTSAYEQFF
TRBJ2-2 | . | TRBV10-3 | . | TGTGCCATCAGTGAGTCTCAGGGTACCGGGGAGCTGTTTTTT | CAISESQGTGELFF
TRBJ1-1 | . | TRBV9 | few | TGTGCCAGCAGCAAATTTACAGGTCAGAACACTGAAGCTTTCTTT | CASSKFTGQNTEAFF
TRBJ2-7 | TRBD1 | TRBV4-1 | few | TGCGCCAGCAGCCCACCGGCGGGACAGGGTATTAACGAGCAGTACTTC | CASSPPAGQGINEQYF
TRBJ2-1 | TRBD2 | TRBV11-3 | . | TGTGCCAGCAGTGCGGGGACTAGCGGACCCTACAATGAGCAGTTCTTC | CASSAGTSGPYNEQFF
TRBJ1-1 | . | TRBV20-1 | many | TGCAGTGCTACCCAACTGAACACTGAAGCTTTCTTT | CSATQLNTEAFF
TRBJ2-3 | . | TRBV4-2 | . | TGTGCCAGCAGCCAAGGTGATGAAGATACGCAGTATTTT | CASSQGDEDTQYF
TRBJ1-5 | TRBD1 | TRBV20-1 | few | TGCAGTGCTAGAGAGGCAGGGGGGGTCAATCAGCCCCAGCATTTT | CSAREAGGVNQPQHF
TRBJ2-1 | . | TRBV18 | many | TGTGCCAGCTCCCCAGGGGTTGAGCAGTTCTTC | CASSPGVEQFF
TRBJ2-1 | TRBD2 | TRBV20-1 | many | TGCAGTGCTAGCTCTAGCGGGAGTTACAATGAGCAGTTCTTC | CSASSSGSYNEQFF
TRBJ1-5 | . | TRBV11-2 | many | TGTGCCAGCAGCTTAGAAATGACAGCAAATCAGCCCCAGCATTTT | CASSLEMTANQPQHF
TRBJ2-7 | . | TRBV18 | few | TGTGCCAGCTCACCCCCCCAAGTGCGCGAGCAGTACTTC | CASSPPQVREQYF
TRBJ2-1 | TRBD2 | TRBV10-3 | many | TGTGCCATCAGTCGAACGGGACTAGCGGGAGGATCGGACAATGAGCAGTTCTTC | CAISRTGLAGGSDNEQFF
TRBJ2-2 | . | TRBV11-2 | . | TGTGCCAGCAGCTGGACCCGGACCGGGGAGCTGTTTTTT | CASSWTRTGELFF
TRBJ2-1 | TRBD2 | TRBV2 | many | TGTGCCAGCACCGGACTAGCGGCCTACAATGAGCAGTTCTTC | CASTGLAAYNEQFF
TRBJ2-7 | TRBD2 | TRBV28 | many | TGTGCCAGCAGTTACCGCCAGCGGGAGTTACACGAGCAGTACTTC | CASSYRQRELHEQYF
TRBJ2-7 | . | TRBV30 | many | TGTGCCTGGAGGGCGGGAAGCTCCTACGAGCAGTACTTC | CAWRAGSSYEQYF
TRBJ2-7 | TRBD1 | TRBV28 | many | TGTGCCAGCAGTTTAGACAGGGGGACCTACGAGCAGTACTTC | CASSLDRGTYEQYF
TRBJ2-7 | . | TRBV5-1 | few | TGCGCCAGCAGCCAAGATGGGCCTGCCACCTACGAGCAGTACTTC | CASSQDGPATYEQYF
TRBJ2-7 | TRBD1 | TRBV5-5 | . | TGTGCCAGCAGCATGGAGTTCGGGACAGGTAGGGGTGAGCAGTACTTC | CASSMEFGTGRGEQYF